One sample yielded the 30 T cell receptor beta chains listed below, sequenced in a study of blood T cells in healthy people across ages (dated by TCRdb to between 2014 and 2016). The protocol used for the library was 5' RACE. Sequencing took place on an Illumina HiSeq 2500. A second PCR of roughly 6 to 11 cycles was run with a J-beta primer mix and a sample-barcoded 5' primer. TCRdb reprocessing: public reads trimmed at Q25 with fastp, clones called with MiXCR, in-frame beta chains kept. Entries are consolidated by CDR3 protein sequence, retaining the most common genes and DNA. In this sample the table shows under 700,000 distinct CDR3 sequences, about 25% of which occur a single time. The ten most abundant clones make up around 10% of the sample. The sample also formed part of further work on T cells of mothers and their children.

Specimen: blood. These receptors all stem from a boy between 10 and 17 years old in good health.

The gene calls are TRBV6-2 or TRBV6-3 and TRBJ2-7; 8 bases match TRBD2. Per germline, CDR1 MNHEY and CDR2 SVGEGT. This CDR3 has 13 amino acids. The J segment lost 0 bases and the V segment lost 6 bases, leaving 1 base of the junction unmatched. CDR3 loop: CASSGGDSYEQYF. For the CDR3, the DNA is TGTGCCAGCAGCGGGGGGGACTCCTACGAGCAGTACTTC.

This clonotype appeared a few times. This rearrangement joins TRBV7-2 to TRBJ1-3, with D uncertain. The CDR3 covers 14 residues. Germline values: CDR1 SGHTA, CDR2 FQGNSA. The V end was cut by 5 bases, the J end by 4 bases, with 12 bases between. CDR3 in amino acids: CASSRNREGNTIYF. DNA of the CDR3: TGTGCCAGCAGCCGTAATCGGGAGGGAAACACCATATATTTT.

Ten or more counts support this clonotype. The genes are TRBV18 and TRBJ2-5, with D tentatively TRBD2 (5 bases). This CDR3 has 13 residues. CDR1 and CDR2 (germline): KGHSH, LQKENI. V was clipped by 3 bases and J by 5 bases, with 10 bases between them. CDR3 residues: CASSPGSDETQYF. The CDR3 DNA reads as TGTGCCAGCTCACCGGGGAGCGACGAGACCCAGTACTTC.

The rearrangement uses TRBV19 and TRBJ2-5, with D perhaps TRBD1 (5 bases). The CDR3 length is 14 residues. The germline CDR1 and CDR2 sequences are LNHDA and SQIVND (reference sequence). The V end was cut by 6 bases, the J end by 3 bases, with 14 bases between. The CDR3 DNA is TGTGCCAGTAGGAGTATTGGGGCGGAAGAGACCCAGTACTTC. Protein sequence: CASRSIGAEETQYF.

This clonotype was counted between two and nine times. The chain couples TRBV5-1 to TRBJ2-5; 13 bases align to TRBD2. The CDR3 sequence is 18 residues long. CDR1 is SGHRS and CDR2 is YFSETQ in the germline V gene. V shed 0 bases, J shed 3 bases, and the junction held 8 bases outside the gene matches. The CDR3: CASSLDTPGTSGEETQYF. CDR3 in DNA: TGCGCCAGCAGCTTGGATACTCCTGGGACTAGCGGGGAAGAGACCCAGTACTTC.

This clonotype appeared once. This chain uses TRBV28 with TRBJ2-1; 7 bases agree with TRBD2. The V and J ends lost 2 bases and 4 bases, in that order; junction bases with no gene match: 2. CDR3 length: 14 residues. The V gene's germline CDR1 is MDHEN and CDR2 SYDVKM. The CDR3 protein is CASSLLAAYNEQFF. The CDR3 bases are TGTGCCAGCAGTTTACTAGCGGCTTACAATGAGCAGTTCTTC.

The sample holds a few counts of this clonotype. The chain combines TRBV12-3 or TRBV12-4 with TRBJ2-7; TRBD2 matches at 9 bases. The CDR3 covers 14 residues. Trimming at V came to 8 bases and at J to 1 base, leaving 6 bases not matched to a gene. The CDR3: CASQGLARSYEQYF. In DNA, the CDR3 is TGTGCCAGCCAAGGACTAGCGAGATCCTACGAGCAGTACTTC.

The chain joins TRBV6-6 to TRBJ1-5; tentatively, D is TRBD1 (5 bases). V was shortened by 2 bases and J by 16 bases, with 15 bases between the two germline ends. This CDR3 spans 12 amino acids. CDR1 is MNHNY and CDR2 is SVGAGI in the germline V gene (reference sequence). The CDR3 region is CASSYGATDQHF. The DNA of the CDR3 is TGTGCCAGCAGTTACGGAGCGACAGACCAACATTTT.

The chain carries TRBV19 and TRBJ2-7, with 7 nucleotides matching TRBD2. Germline V gene data show CDR1 as LNHDA and CDR2 as SQIVND (reference sequence). With 5 bases clipped from V and 0 bases from J, the junction kept 7 bases outside the gene matches. The CDR3 totals 15 residues. The CDR3 nucleotides read TGTGCCAGTAGTCCTTCGGGACTAAACTCCTACGAGCAGTACTTC. Protein product: CASSPSGLNSYEQYF.

This clonotype has a handful of counts. The gene calls are TRBV20-1 and TRBJ2-5; D remains unclear. The closer fit of TRBJ2-7 to the DNA end suggests the J call may be wrong. Germline V gives CDR1 DFQATT, CDR2 SNEGSKA (reference sequence). This CDR3 spans 12 amino acids. CDR3 DNA: TGCAGTGCTAGAATTAGCTCCTACGAGCAGTACTTC. Protein sequence: CSARISSYEQYF.

This clonotype was counted a single time. V gene TRBV28 combines with J gene TRBJ2-5; 7 bases match TRBD1. Germline values: CDR1 MDHEN, CDR2 SYDVKM. The CDR3 length is 16 residues. V shed 4 bases, J shed 5 bases, and the junction held 13 bases outside the gene matches. CDR3 in DNA: TGTGCCAGCAGTTCGACCGGGACAGATCTTGGGGAGACCCAGTACTTC. Translating gives CASSSTGTDLGETQYF.

The chain employs TRBV7-2 and TRBJ2-1; 10 nucleotides align to TRBD2. The CDR3 is 16 amino acids. The germline V gene encodes CDR1 SGHTA and CDR2 FQGNSA. V lost 1 base and J lost 5; bases outside the gene matches: 5. This CDR3 reads CASSLDIAGGDNEQFF. The CDR3 DNA reads as TGTGCCAGCAGCTTAGATATAGCGGGGGGCGACAATGAGCAGTTCTTC.

There are a few counts of this clonotype. This chain uses TRBV14 with TRBJ2-2; 8 bases align to TRBD2. The CDR3 extends over 19 amino acids. The junction had 11 bases not matched to a gene; V was cut back by 0 bases and J by 2 bases. Germline CDR1 reads SGHDN; CDR2 reads FVKESK. Written as DNA, the CDR3 is TGTGCCAGCAGCCAAGATCGGCTAGCGGGTTGGCCTAACACCGGGGAGCTGTTTTTT. Its protein is CASSQDRLAGWPNTGELFF.

Only a few counts were recorded for this clonotype. This rearrangement joins TRBV28 to TRBJ2-3, with TRBD2 matching 7 bases. Germline trimming cut 4 bases from V and 4 bases from J; bases unmatched to any gene: 5. Germline values: CDR1 MDHEN, CDR2 SYDVKM. The CDR3 length is 14 residues. CDR3: CASSYDSGSDTQYF. For the CDR3, the DNA is TGTGCCAGCAGTTACGATAGCGGGTCAGATACGCAGTATTTT.

This clonotype was recorded a few times. The chain employs TRBV5-1 and TRBJ2-1; unclear D gene. Trimming cost V 0 bases and J 0 bases, with 7 bases left between them. Germline assignment: CDR1 SGHRS and CDR2 YFSETQ. CDR3 size: 15 residues. The CDR3 loop reads CASSLEANSYNEQFF. The CDR3 DNA reads as TGCGCCAGCAGCTTGGAAGCGAACTCCTACAATGAGCAGTTCTTC.

This clonotype was seen ten or more times. V and J are TRBV24-1 and TRBJ2-1, with D maybe TRBD1 (6 bases). V gave up 9 bases and J gave up 10 bases, with 18 bases separating them. The CDR3 runs to 13 residues. The germline V gene encodes CDR1 KGHDR and CDR2 SFDVKD. CDR3 DNA sequence: TGTGCCACCGCCGGGACATTCCCTAGGGAGCAGTTCTTC. Encoded protein: CATAGTFPREQFF.

This clonotype was picked up a small number of times. V is TRBV6-6 and J is TRBJ2-1, with D perhaps matching TRBD1 (7 bases). The CDR3 is made up of 15 amino acids. CDR1 MNHNY and CDR2 SVGAGI come from the germline V gene (reference sequence). V lost 5 bases and J lost 6, with 17 bases in between. In DNA, the CDR3 is TGTGCCAGCAGTCTGGCCCAGGGGGGCGGCAATGAGCAGTTCTTC. It specifies CASSLAQGGGNEQFF.

The DNA for the CDR3 is TGTGCCAGCAGCTTAGTTCGTTTAAATGAGCAGTTCTTC. Encoded protein: CASSLVRLNEQFF. The rearrangement links TRBV7-8 to TRBJ2-1; D ambiguous. The germline CDR1 and CDR2 sequences are SGHVS and FQNEAQ. The CDR3 has 13 residues. The V end lost 1 base, the J end lost 7 bases, and 8 bases lay between the germline ends.

This clonotype turned up a few times. The genes are TRBV28 and TRBJ2-5, with D hard to call. The last part of the DNA fits TRBJ2-7 better; the J call may be wrong. The CDR3 totals 16 residues. Germline CDR1 and CDR2: MDHEN and SYDVKM. The CDR3 DNA sequence: TGTGCCAGCAGTTTATTAAGCGAACCGTTCTCCTACGAGCAGTACTTC. Residues: CASSLLSEPFSYEQYF.

In this sample, this clonotype turned up a few times. This rearrangement joins TRBV4-3 to TRBJ2-2; 8 bases fit TRBD1. Germline-derived CDR1 and CDR2 are LGHNA and YSLEER. V shed 2 bases and J 3 bases; nucleotides not matched to a gene: 8. The CDR3 is 17 amino acids. CDR3 in amino acids: CASSQILSGGDTGELFF. CDR3 DNA sequence: TGCGCCAGCAGCCAAATTCTGTCAGGGGGCGACACCGGGGAGCTGTTTTTT.

This clonotype was observed a few times. V gene TRBV7-3 combines with J gene TRBJ2-1, with 9 positions matching TRBD2. With 5 bases clipped from V and 2 bases from J, the junction kept 4 bases outside the gene matches. Germline-derived CDR1 and CDR2 are SGHTA and FQGTGA. The CDR3 consists of 15 residues. The DNA of the CDR3 is TGTGCCAGCAGCCAACTAGCGGGTACCTACAATGAGCAGTTCTTC. Its translation: CASSQLAGTYNEQFF.

This clonotype was detected once. The V call is TRBV29-1, the J call TRBJ2-1; 7 bases are a match to TRBD2. Germline loops: CDR1 SQVTM, CDR2 ANQGSEA. The CDR3 spans 14 residues. Losses at the gene ends were 3 bases for V and 4 bases for J; bases not matched to a gene: 6. The CDR3 DNA reads as TGCAGCGTTGACGGTCTAGCGGTTTACAATGAGCAGTTCTTC. Translation: CSVDGLAVYNEQFF.

The chain couples TRBV7-6 to TRBJ1-3; perhaps TRBD1 as D (5 bases). The ends were cut back, 1 base at V and 0 bases at J, with 16 bases in the middle. This CDR3 spans 18 amino acids. Germline assignment: CDR1 SGHVS and CDR2 FNYEAQ. The CDR3 sequence: CASSLGLAGSVSGNTIYF. Written as DNA, the CDR3 is TGTGCCAGCAGCTTAGGGCTGGCAGGGAGCGTCTCTGGAAACACCATATATTTT.

This rearrangement joins TRBV28 to TRBJ1-2, with a weak D call TRBD1 (6 bases). Trimming shortened V by 1 base and J by 3 bases, and 12 bases separated the two germline ends. The germline CDR1 and CDR2 sequences are MDHEN and SYDVKM. CDR3 length: 15 residues. This CDR3 reads CASSLSQGPDYGYTF. CDR3 in DNA: TGTGCCAGCAGTTTATCCCAGGGGCCTGACTATGGCTACACCTTC.

This clonotype showed up many times. The chain employs TRBV7-9 and TRBJ2-1; 9 nucleotides match TRBD1. Trimming took 5 bases from V and 2 from J; bases not matched to a gene: 4. There are 15 residues in the CDR3. Germline V CDR1 and CDR2: SEHNR, FQNEAQ (reference sequence). The CDR3 loop reads CASSMGQGPYNEQFF. CDR3 nucleotide sequence: TGTGCCAGCAGCATGGGACAGGGTCCCTACAATGAGCAGTTCTTC.

The rearrangement links TRBV7-9 to TRBJ2-5; D may correspond to TRBD1 or TRBD2 (5 bases each). In germline, CDR1 is SEHNR, CDR2 FQNEAQ (reference sequence). The CDR3 is made up of 15 amino acids. The germline V and J ends were trimmed by 5 bases and 4 bases, with 17 bases remaining between them. The CDR3 region is CASSPRDRPAETQYF. The CDR3, as DNA: TGTGCCAGCAGCCCCCGGGACCGTCCCGCAGAGACCCAGTACTTC.

The genes are TRBV5-1 and TRBJ2-3; 10 bases fit TRBD2. V gave up 6 bases and J gave up 4 bases; unmatched junction bases: 8. This CDR3 contains 15 residues. Germline-derived CDR1 and CDR2 are SGHRS and YFSETQ. In DNA, the CDR3 is TGCGCCAGCAAACTAACTAGCGGGGTATCAGATACGCAGTATTTT. Translation: CASKLTSGVSDTQYF.

The chain combines TRBV4-3 with TRBJ2-3; D remains unclear. Trimming took off 2 bases at V and 6 bases at J, with 27 bases between the two ends. Germline CDR1 LGHNA, CDR2 YSLEER. The length of the CDR3 is 19 residues. The CDR3 is CASSQTSLGSRFVTDTQYF. The DNA of the CDR3 is TGCGCCAGCAGCCAAACCTCCTTAGGGTCACGGTTTGTTACGGATACGCAGTATTTT.

J is TRBJ1-1 and V is TRBV3-1; the match to TRBD1 covers 10 bases. The V gene's germline CDR1 is LGHDT and CDR2 YNNKEL (reference sequence). The CDR3 consists of 14 residues. After removal of 5 bases from V and 4 bases from J, the junction contained 4 bases not matched to a gene. As DNA, the CDR3 is TGTGCCAGCAGCAGACAGGGGGCGGTCACTGAAGCTTTCTTT. Its protein is CASSRQGAVTEAFF.

With respect to this clonotype: Sequence at one end of the junction differs from germline and may be a read error. The J gene is TRBJ1-2, the V gene TRBV20-1; D unresolved. Germline CDR1 is DFQATT and CDR2 is SNEGSKA (reference sequence). The CDR3 runs to 12 residues. CDR3 in amino acids: CSARDPTESYTF. The DNA for the CDR3 is TGCAGTGCCAGAGATCCAACGGAGTCCTACACCTTC.